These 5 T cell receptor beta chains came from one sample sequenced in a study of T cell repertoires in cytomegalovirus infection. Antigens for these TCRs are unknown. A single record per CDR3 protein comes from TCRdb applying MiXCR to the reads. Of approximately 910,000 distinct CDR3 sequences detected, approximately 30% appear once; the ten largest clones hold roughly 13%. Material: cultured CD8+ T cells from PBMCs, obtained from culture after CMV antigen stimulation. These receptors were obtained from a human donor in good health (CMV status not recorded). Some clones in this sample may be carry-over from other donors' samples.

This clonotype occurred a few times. The CDR3 DNA follows: TGCGCCAGCAGCCAAGAATTAGACGGCCCCAGCTCCTACAATGAGCAGTTCTTC. It codes for CASSQELDGPSSYNEQFF. V usage is TRBV4-3 and J usage is TRBJ2-1; no clear D gene. The CDR3 loop spans 18 amino acids. Trimming took 0 bases from V and 0 from J, leaving 15 bases between them. Germline values: CDR1 LGHNA, CDR2 YSLEER.

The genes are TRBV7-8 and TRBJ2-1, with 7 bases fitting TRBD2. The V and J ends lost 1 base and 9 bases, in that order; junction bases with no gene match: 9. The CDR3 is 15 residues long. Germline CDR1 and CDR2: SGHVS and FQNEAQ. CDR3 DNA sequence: TGTGCCAGCAGCTTAGTAGGGACTACCTTTGGTGAGCAGTTCTTC. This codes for CASSLVGTTFGEQFF.

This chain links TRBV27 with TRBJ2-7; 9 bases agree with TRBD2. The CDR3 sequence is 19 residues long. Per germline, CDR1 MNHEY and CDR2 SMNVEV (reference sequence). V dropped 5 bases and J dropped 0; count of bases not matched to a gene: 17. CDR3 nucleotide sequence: TGTGCCAGCAGTCCATCAGGGGCCTATAGCGGGGGATTCTCCTACGAGCAGTACGTC. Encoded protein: CASSPSGAYSGGFSYEQYV.

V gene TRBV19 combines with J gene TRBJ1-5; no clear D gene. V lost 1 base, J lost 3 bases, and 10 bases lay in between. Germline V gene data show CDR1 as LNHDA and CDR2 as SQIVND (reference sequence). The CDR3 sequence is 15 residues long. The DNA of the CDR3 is TGTGCCAGTAGTATAGGCCTCTATCCCAATCAGCCCCAGCATTTT. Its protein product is CASSIGLYPNQPQHF. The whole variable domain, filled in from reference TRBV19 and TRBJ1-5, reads DGGITQSPKYLFRKEGQNVTLSCEQNLNHDAMYWYRQDPGQGLRLIYYSQIVNDFQKGDIAEGYSVSREKKESFPLTVTSAQKNPTAFYLCASSIGLYPNQPQHFGDGTRLSIL.

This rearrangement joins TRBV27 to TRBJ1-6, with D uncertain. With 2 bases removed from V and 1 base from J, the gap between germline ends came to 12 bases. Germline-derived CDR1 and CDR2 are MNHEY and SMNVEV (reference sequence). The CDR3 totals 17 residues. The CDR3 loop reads CASSLQYPVSYNSPLHF. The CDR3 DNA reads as TGTGCCAGCAGTTTACAGTATCCCGTTTCCTATAATTCACCCCTCCACTTT.